The 17 T cell receptor beta chains in this list originate from one sample, sequenced in a study of blood T cell repertoires in COVID-19. Sequencing was performed with immunoSEQ multiplex PCR; in TCRdb, only in-frame clones are kept and a portion is missing. The top ten hold more than 9.5% of the sample, which has some 240,000 clones, roughly 83% seen once. Sequencing was carried out using peripheral blood. These receptors originate from a woman of 80 years or more with acute or convalescent COVID-19.

This clone was seen many times. The rearrangement links TRBV19 to TRBJ2-7, with D possibly TRBD1 on 6 matching bases. Germline lookup yields CDR1 LNHDA and CDR2 SQIVND (reference sequence). CDR3 length: 15 amino acids. V was pared by 5 bases and J by 4 bases, with 18 bases between. The CDR3 here is CASSPTDRSGYEQYF. CDR3 bases: TGTGCCAGTAGTCCGACGGACAGAAGTGGGTACGAGCAGTACTTC.

The V call is TRBV28, the J call TRBJ2-7; D perhaps matches TRBD1 (6 bases). Germline V gene data show CDR1 as MDHEN and CDR2 as SYDVKM. This CDR3 is built from 15 residues. V was shortened by 5 bases and J by 4 bases, with 18 bases between the two germline ends. The CDR3 bases are TGTGCCAGCAGTCTCCGACTGAGGGGGTCTTACGAGCAGTACTTC. Translated: CASSLRLRGSYEQYF.

This chain links TRBV28 with TRBJ1-4; 8 positions agree with TRBD1. The CDR3 has 15 residues. Germline V gene lookup returns CDR1 MDHEN and CDR2 SYDVKM. The junction had 11 bases not matched to a gene; V was cut back by 6 bases and J by 8 bases. The CDR3 region has the DNA TGTGCCAGCAGCTCCGGTTCAGGGGGCAAGGAAAAACTGTTTTTT. This codes for CASSSGSGGKEKLFF.

In its sample, this clone was seen a few times. The chain carries TRBV19 and TRBJ1-2, with 7 positions matching TRBD1. This CDR3 is built from 12 residues. Germline V lookup: CDR1 LNHDA, CDR2 SQIVND (reference sequence). Unmatched junction bases numbered 2, after V lost 6 bases and J lost 4 bases. The CDR3 nucleotides read TGTGCCAGTAGAGGGACAGTCTATGGCTACACCTTC. Translating gives CASRGTVYGYTF.

This clone was seen a few times. The rearrangement links TRBV2 to TRBJ2-2; 8 bases align to TRBD2. The trim removed 7 bases at V and 4 bases at J, leaving 8 bases unmatched. The CDR3 runs to 15 residues. The germline gives CDR1 SNHLY, CDR2 FYNNEI. The CDR3 is CASKPSSGVTGELFF. The CDR3 coding sequence is TGTGCCAGCAAACCAAGTAGCGGGGTCACCGGGGAGCTGTTTTTT.

The V gene is TRBV19, the J gene TRBJ2-5; TRBD1 is a possible D gene (6 bases). CDR3 size: 14 residues. The V gene's germline CDR1 is LNHDA and CDR2 SQIVND (reference sequence). Trimming shortened V by 0 bases and J by 6 bases, and 11 bases separated the two germline ends. The CDR3 loop is CASSIEGGQQTQYF. The CDR3 DNA sequence: TGTGCCAGTAGTATAGAAGGGGGTCAGCAGACCCAGTACTTC.

This clone was detected only a few times. This sequence joins TRBV20-1 and TRBJ2-7; tentatively, D is TRBD2 (5 bases). The CDR3 is 13 amino acids. V lost 3 bases and J 0 bases, leaving 9 bases between the germline ends. CDR1 and CDR2 from the germline V gene are DFQATT and SNEGSKA (reference sequence). Here the CDR3 DNA reads TGCAGTGCTAGTCCCGGGAACTCCTACGAGCAGTACTTC. Translating gives CSASPGNSYEQYF.

This sequence joins TRBV6-6 and TRBJ2-3, with 7 bases fitting TRBD1. The CDR3 loop spans 15 amino acids. The ends lost 6 bases at V and 1 base at J; junction bases unmatched: 7. Germline V gives CDR1 MNHNY, CDR2 SVGAGI (reference sequence). DNA for the CDR3: TGTGCCAGCAGCTACAGGGGCCGGGGCACAGATACGCAGTATTTT. This gives the protein CASSYRGRGTDTQYF.

The chain carries TRBV3-1 (or the pseudogene TRBV3-2) and TRBJ2-7; perhaps TRBD1 as D (6 bases). Looked up from germline, CDR1 is LGHDT and CDR2 is YNNKEL (reference sequence). The CDR3 is made up of 14 amino acids. Trimming took 0 bases from V and 6 from J, leaving 12 bases between them. The DNA for the CDR3 is TGTGCCAGCAGCCAAGATAGGACAGTCGGCGAGCAGTACTTC. It specifies CASSQDRTVGEQYF.

The genes are TRBV29-1 and TRBJ2-1, with D maybe TRBD1 (6 bases). The CDR3 is 12 residues long. Trimming took off 5 bases at V and 6 bases at J, with 11 bases between the two ends. The germline CDR1 and CDR2 sequences are SQVTM and ANQGSEA. CDR3 in amino acids: CSVFRGGNEQFF. As DNA, the CDR3 is TGCAGCGTTTTCAGGGGCGGCAATGAGCAGTTCTTC.

CDR3: CASTQTGYGYGYTF. The CDR3 bases are TGTGCCAGCACCCAGACAGGTTATGGGTATGGCTACACCTTC. The V gene is TRBV3-1 (or the pseudogene TRBV3-2), the J gene TRBJ1-2; TRBD1 is a possible D gene (6 bases). The CDR3 runs to 14 residues. CDR1 and CDR2 from the germline V gene are LGHDT and YNNKEL (reference sequence). The V end lost 7 bases, the J end lost 5 bases, and 17 bases lay between the germline ends.

The chain uses TRBV10-3 and TRBJ1-5, with 9 nucleotides matching TRBD1. Germline V lookup: CDR1 ENHRY, CDR2 SYGVKD. This CDR3 has 14 amino acids. The ends lost 6 bases at V and 3 bases at J; junction bases unmatched: 3. The CDR3 spells CAIRGQGSNQPQHF. The CDR3 DNA reads TGTGCCATCAGGGGACAGGGCTCCAATCAGCCCCAGCATTTT.

V is TRBV6-6 and J is TRBJ1-5, with 7 bases identical to TRBD1. Trimming cost V 7 bases and J 0 bases; bases outside gene matches: 9. Germline V CDR1 and CDR2: MNHNY, SVGAGI (reference sequence). The CDR3 runs 16 residues. The CDR3 is CASTRAGQYSNQPQHF. The CDR3 DNA follows: TGTGCCAGCACTCGAGCGGGACAGTATAGCAATCAGCCCCAGCATTTT.

This chain connects TRBV2 to TRBJ2-3; 15 bases agree with TRBD2. Germline values: CDR1 SNHLY, CDR2 FYNNEI. The CDR3 is made up of 16 amino acids. The junction had 6 bases not matched to a gene; V was cut back by 6 bases and J by 5 bases. This CDR3 reads CASRPGLAGGQDTQYF. The CDR3 region has the DNA TGTGCCAGCAGGCCCGGACTAGCGGGGGGGCAAGATACGCAGTATTTT.

The genes are TRBV5-6 and TRBJ2-2, with TRBD2 matching over 10 bases. V was pared by 2 bases and J by 4 bases, with 14 bases of the junction left unmatched. The CDR3 is made up of 19 amino acids. Germline V gene sequence: CDR1 SGHDT, CDR2 YYEEEE. CDR3 sequence reads: CASSLNFKRGGTATGELFF. The CDR3 DNA follows: TGTGCCAGCAGCTTAAATTTTAAGCGGGGGGGCACGGCCACCGGGGAGCTGTTTTTT. Together with reference TRBV5-6 and TRBJ2-2, the CDR3 gives the full variable domain: DAGVTQSPTHLIKTRGQQVTLRCSPKSGHDTVSWYQQALGQGPQFIFQYYEEEERQRGNFPDRFSGHQFPNYSSELNVNALLLGDSALYLCASSLNFKRGGTATGELFFGEGSRLTVL.

V gene TRBV10-3 combines with J gene TRBJ2-1; the D gene is possibly TRBD2 (5 bases). The germline V gene encodes CDR1 ENHRY and CDR2 SYGVKD. This CDR3 is 13 amino acids long. The germline V and J ends were trimmed by 10 bases and 4 bases, with 14 bases remaining between them. CDR3 nucleotide sequence: TGTGCCAGCCGAGGGCAGATTTACAATGAGCAGTTCTTC. Translated, it gives CASRGQIYNEQFF.

This clone occurred once. The chain employs TRBV5-4 and TRBJ2-7, with a tentative D call TRBD2 (6 bases). The germline V and J ends were trimmed by 4 bases and 3 bases, with 17 bases remaining between them. The CDR3 extends over 15 amino acids. The germline gives CDR1 SGHNT, CDR2 YYREEE (reference sequence). CDR3: CASSPRGAGNYEQYF. The CDR3 DNA is TGTGCCAGCAGCCCCCGAGGGGCGGGGAACTACGAGCAGTACTTC.